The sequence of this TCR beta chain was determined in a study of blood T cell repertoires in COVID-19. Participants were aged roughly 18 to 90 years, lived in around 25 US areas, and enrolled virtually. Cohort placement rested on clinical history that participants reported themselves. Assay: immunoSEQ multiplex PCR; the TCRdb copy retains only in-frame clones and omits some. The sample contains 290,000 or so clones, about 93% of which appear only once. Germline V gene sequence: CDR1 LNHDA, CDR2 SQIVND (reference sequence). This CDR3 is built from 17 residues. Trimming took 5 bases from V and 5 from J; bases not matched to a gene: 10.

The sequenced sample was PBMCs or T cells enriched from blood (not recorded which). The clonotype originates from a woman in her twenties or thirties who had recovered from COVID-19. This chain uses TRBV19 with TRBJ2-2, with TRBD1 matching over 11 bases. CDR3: CASSLLRTGGVTGELFF. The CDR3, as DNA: TGTGCCAGTAGTCTTCTTCGGACAGGGGGCGTTACCGGGGAGCTGTTTTTT.